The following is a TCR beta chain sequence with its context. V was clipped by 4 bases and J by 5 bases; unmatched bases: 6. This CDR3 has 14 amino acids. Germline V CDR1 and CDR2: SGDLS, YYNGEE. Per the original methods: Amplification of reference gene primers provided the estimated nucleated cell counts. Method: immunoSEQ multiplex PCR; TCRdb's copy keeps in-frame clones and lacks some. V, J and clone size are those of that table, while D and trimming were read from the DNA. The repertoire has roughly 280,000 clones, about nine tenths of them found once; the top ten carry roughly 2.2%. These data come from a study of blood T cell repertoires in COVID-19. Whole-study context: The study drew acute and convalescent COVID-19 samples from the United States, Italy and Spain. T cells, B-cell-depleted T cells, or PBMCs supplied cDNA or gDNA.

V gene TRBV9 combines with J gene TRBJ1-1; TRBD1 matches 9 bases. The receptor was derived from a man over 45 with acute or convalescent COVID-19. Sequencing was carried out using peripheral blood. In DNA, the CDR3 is TGTGCCAGCAGCTGGGGACAGGGTGAAACTGAAGCTTTCTTT. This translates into CASSWGQGETEAFF.